These 22 T cell receptor beta chains were all obtained from the same sample, sequenced in a study of HIV-infected patients and healthy controls. Roughly three months, about 14 weeks, into antiretroviral therapy, follow-up blood was collected. All unsorted peripheral T cells were captured because whole blood was used without fractionation. cDNA was made from 400 to 500 ng RNA using alpha and beta constant primers. Each of the alpha and beta chains got its own library through chain-specific third strand synthesis with indices. TCRdb processed the 5' RACE reads anew with MiXCR; each CDR3 protein has one entry. The table has thousands of distinct CDR3 sequences, 25% to 35% seen once. This material consisted of blood, taken during antiretroviral therapy. The source is an adult with HIV infection.

This clonotype was seen more than once but under ten times. CDR3 region: CASSWLRQGATLGDEQFF. DNA of the CDR3: TGTGCCAGCAGTTGGCTCCGTCAGGGGGCCACTCTTGGGGATGAGCAGTTCTTC. This chain links TRBV28 with TRBJ2-1, with 8 bases lining up with TRBD1. Trimming cost V 4 bases and J 8 bases; bases outside gene matches: 19. CDR1 is MDHEN, CDR2 SYDVKM, per germline. CDR3 size: 18 residues.

By proportion, this clonotype is medium-sized. The genes are TRBV15 and TRBJ2-7; a possible D gene is TRBD2 (5 bases). The CDR3 spans 16 residues. Trimming pared 0 bases from V and 0 bases from J, leaving 12 bases between. Germline CDR1 and CDR2: LNHNV and YYDKDF (reference sequence). CDR3 loop: CATSREAAASSYEQYF. The CDR3 DNA sequence: TGTGCCACCAGCAGAGAAGCGGCAGCCAGCTCCTACGAGCAGTACTTC. Using reference TRBV15 and TRBJ2-7 for the parts outside the CDR3, the full variable domain is DAMVIQNPRYQVTQFGKPVTLSCSQTLNHNVMYWYQQKSSQAPKLLFHYYDKDFNNEADTPDNFQSRRPNTSFCFLDIRSPGLGDTAMYLCATSREAAASSYEQYFGPGTRLTVT.

This clonotype occurred a few times. This rearrangement joins TRBV10-1 to TRBJ2-3, with D hard to call. Germline-derived CDR1 and CDR2 are WNHNN and SYGVQD (reference sequence). V was cut by 7 bases and J by 4 bases, with 3 bases left in between. This CDR3 has 10 residues. The CDR3 bases are TGCGCCAGCACCCCAGATACGCAGTATTTT. It specifies CASTPDTQYF.

This clonotype is judged medium-sized (0.01 to 0.1%). The chain links TRBV20-1 to TRBJ2-7, with TRBD1 as a possible D gene (5 bases). Germline V gives CDR1 DFQATT, CDR2 SNEGSKA (reference sequence). This CDR3 region has 14 residues. V lost 6 bases, J lost 0 bases, and 15 bases lay in between. CDR3 in amino acids: CSAQPDSRSYEQYF. The CDR3, as DNA: TGCAGTGCACAACCCGACAGCCGCTCCTACGAGCAGTACTTC.

This clonotype turned up a few times. The chain is built from TRBV7-2 and TRBJ2-7, with 7 bases matching TRBD1. CDR3 length: 14 residues. Losses at the gene ends were 5 bases for V and 2 bases for J; bases not matched to a gene: 6. Germline V CDR1 and CDR2: SGHTA, FQGNSA. CDR3 loop: CASSQGQQAYEQYF. As DNA, the CDR3 is TGTGCCAGCAGCCAGGGACAGCAGGCCTACGAGCAGTACTTC.

This clonotype has more than one count but fewer than ten. The rearrangement uses TRBV5-5 and TRBJ2-1; D not certain. The germline V gene has CDR1 SGHKS and CDR2 YYEKEE (reference sequence). The V gene lost 1 base and the J gene lost 3 bases, with 14 bases spanning the gap. The CDR3 is made up of 16 amino acids. As DNA, the CDR3 is TGTGCCAGCAGCTTGACGACGGGCATCGGCTACAATGAGCAGTTCTTC. It encodes CASSLTTGIGYNEQFF.

The chain's CDR3 is CSARGLAVNTGELFF. The DNA of the CDR3 is TGCAGTGCTAGAGGACTAGCGGTTAACACCGGGGAGCTGTTTTTT. The chain combines TRBV20-1 with TRBJ2-2; 9 positions match TRBD2. Germline V gene sequence: CDR1 DFQATT, CDR2 SNEGSKA (reference sequence). Trimming at V came to 1 base and at J to 2 bases, leaving 2 bases not matched to a gene. This CDR3 is 15 amino acids long.

This clonotype is judged medium-sized (0.01 to 0.1%). The V and J genes are TRBV24-1 and TRBJ2-3, with D perhaps TRBD2 (6 bases). Trimming left V 9 bases short and J 2 bases short, with 8 bases between. This CDR3 is built from 12 residues. Germline V CDR1 and CDR2: KGHDR, SFDVKD. The DNA for the CDR3 is TGTGCCACCGGAGGGGCCACAGATACGCAGTATTTT. Its protein is CATGGATDTQYF.

This clonotype is medium-sized. The chain links TRBV2 to TRBJ2-1; D is uncertain. V lost 0 bases and J 3 bases, leaving 9 bases between the germline ends. CDR1 and CDR2 from the germline V gene are SNHLY and FYNNEI. The CDR3 covers 15 residues. Here the CDR3 reads CASSEARGYYNEQFF. In DNA form, the CDR3 reads TGTGCCAGCAGTGAAGCTCGCGGCTACTACAATGAGCAGTTCTTC.

This chain joins TRBV5-5 and TRBJ1-1; D gene unclear. The CDR3 consists of 15 residues. The V and J ends lost 1 base and 1 base respectively, with 11 bases between them. Germline assignment: CDR1 SGHKS and CDR2 YYEKEE (reference sequence). CDR3 sequence reads: CASSLWKGPNTEAFF. CDR3 DNA: TGTGCCAGCAGCTTGTGGAAAGGGCCGAACACTGAAGCTTTCTTT. The full variable domain, completed using reference TRBV5-5 and TRBJ1-1, is DAGVTQSPTHLIKTRGQQVTLRCSPISGHKSVSWYQQVLGQGPQFIFQYYEKEERGRGNFPDRFSARQFPNYSSELNVNALLLGDSALYLCASSLWKGPNTEAFFGQGTRLTVV.

By sample fraction, this clonotype is medium-sized. This rearrangement joins TRBV29-1 to TRBJ2-3, with a possible D match to TRBD1 (5 bases). Germline V lookup: CDR1 SQVTM, CDR2 ANQGSEA. The CDR3 loop spans 11 amino acids. V lost 6 bases, J lost 10 bases, and 14 bases lay in between. CDR3 bases: TGCAGCGTGACACAGGCGGCCCCGCAGTATTTT. This translates into CSVTQAAPQYF.

In its sample, this clonotype ranks as medium-sized. The chain joins TRBV4-1 to TRBJ1-1; no clear D. Trimming stripped 6 bases from V and 0 bases from J, with 11 bases between. The CDR3 is 14 amino acids. The germline V gene encodes CDR1 MGHRA and CDR2 YSYEKL. CDR3 loop: CASSHELMNTEAFF. The CDR3 region has the DNA TGCGCCAGCAGTCACGAGCTTATGAACACTGAAGCTTTCTTT.

This clonotype ranks as medium-sized. CDR3 residues: CARRGQRGLNTGELFF. Written as DNA, the CDR3 is TGCGCCAGGAGAGGGCAGCGGGGCTTGAACACCGGGGAGCTGTTTTTT. J is TRBJ2-2 and V is TRBV10-2, with TRBD2 matching 7 bases. The germline V gene encodes CDR1 WSHSY and CDR2 SAAADI. V lost 9 bases and J lost 1; bases outside the gene matches: 11. The CDR3 sequence is 16 residues long.

The DNA for the CDR3 is TGTGCCAGCAGCTTAGGGGCAGGGGGGAACACTGAAGCTTTCTTT. Its translation: CASSLGAGGNTEAFF. The chain links TRBV7-9 to TRBJ1-1; 7 nucleotides align to TRBD1. In germline, CDR1 is SEHNR, CDR2 FQNEAQ (reference sequence). CDR3 length: 15 residues. Trimming took 1 base from V and 1 from J; bases not matched to a gene: 3.

The CDR3: CASSPAAAGDFSGGYNEQFF. CDR3 bases: TGTGCCAGCAGCCCAGCAGCGGCAGGGGACTTTAGCGGGGGCTACAATGAGCAGTTCTTC. V is TRBV7-9 and J is TRBJ2-1, with TRBD2 matching 9 bases. Trimming removed 5 bases from V and 3 bases from J; junction bases left unmatched: 20. The length of the CDR3 is 20 residues. Germline CDR1 reads SEHNR; CDR2 reads FQNEAQ (reference sequence).

This clonotype is medium-sized by share. The chain recombines TRBV27 with TRBJ2-7, with 9 bases aligning to TRBD1. CDR1 is MNHEY, CDR2 SMNVEV, per germline (reference sequence). Losses at the gene ends were 4 bases for V and 4 bases for J; bases not matched to a gene: 5. This CDR3 contains 14 residues. The CDR3 DNA reads TGTGCCAGCAGTTCAGGACAGGGGTTGTACGAGCAGTACTTC. It specifies CASSSGQGLYEQYF.

This clonotype counts as medium-sized. The chain employs TRBV18 and TRBJ2-5; 10 bases map to TRBD2. The CDR3 runs 18 residues. Germline V gene sequence: CDR1 KGHSH, CDR2 LQKENI. After removal of 2 bases from V and 5 bases from J, the junction contained 14 bases not matched to a gene. For the CDR3, the DNA is TGTGCCAGCTCACCATCCAAGGAGACCCTAGCGGGGGTCGAGACCCAGTACTTC. This translates into CASSPSKETLAGVETQYF.

The CDR3 DNA is TGCGCCAGCAGCCACCTTCAAAGCGGGGATCAGCCCCAGCATTTT. Its translation is CASSHLQSGDQPQHF. J is TRBJ1-5 and V is TRBV4-1; no clear D. V dropped 3 bases and J dropped 5 bases, with 14 bases sitting between them. The CDR3 contains 15 residues. Germline V gene lookup returns CDR1 MGHRA and CDR2 YSYEKL.

About this clonotype itself: A read error is possible here, since a much larger clone lies one base away. The gene calls are TRBV27 and TRBJ2-5; D is uncertain. This CDR3 comprises 10 residues. Germline V CDR1 and CDR2: MNHEY, SMNVEV (reference sequence). The CDR3 loop is CDSSLETQYF. DNA of the CDR3: TGTGACAGCAGTCTAGAGACCCAGTACTTC.

This chain connects TRBV9 to TRBJ2-1; TRBD2 matches at 7 bases. The CDR3 totals 15 residues. Germline trimming cut 6 bases from V and 2 bases from J; bases unmatched to any gene: 8. From germline, CDR1 is SGDLS and CDR2 YYNGEE. The CDR3 here is CASTPREAPYNEQFF. The CDR3 bases are TGTGCCAGCACCCCTCGGGAGGCTCCCTACAATGAGCAGTTCTTC.

This clonotype was detected many times. This chain uses TRBV29-1 with TRBJ2-3, with 8 bases matching TRBD1. The ends lost 0 bases at V and 11 bases at J; junction bases unmatched: 4. Germline CDR1 and CDR2: SQVTM and ANQGSEA. The CDR3 is 12 amino acids. DNA of the CDR3: TGCAGCGTTGAAGATCCCAGGGGGCGGCAGTATTTT. Its translation: CSVEDPRGRQYF.

As concerns this clonotype: A single base separates this from a much larger clone, so it may be a read error. The rearrangement links TRBV10-1 to TRBJ2-2; D ambiguous. The CDR3 totals 14 residues. Germline V lookup: CDR1 WNHNN, CDR2 SYGVQD (reference sequence). With 6 bases removed from V and 0 bases from J, the gap between germline ends came to 8 bases. The CDR3 bases are TGCGCCAGCAGGGTCCAGACGAACACCGGGGAGCTGTTTTTT. Its protein product is CASRVQTNTGELFF.